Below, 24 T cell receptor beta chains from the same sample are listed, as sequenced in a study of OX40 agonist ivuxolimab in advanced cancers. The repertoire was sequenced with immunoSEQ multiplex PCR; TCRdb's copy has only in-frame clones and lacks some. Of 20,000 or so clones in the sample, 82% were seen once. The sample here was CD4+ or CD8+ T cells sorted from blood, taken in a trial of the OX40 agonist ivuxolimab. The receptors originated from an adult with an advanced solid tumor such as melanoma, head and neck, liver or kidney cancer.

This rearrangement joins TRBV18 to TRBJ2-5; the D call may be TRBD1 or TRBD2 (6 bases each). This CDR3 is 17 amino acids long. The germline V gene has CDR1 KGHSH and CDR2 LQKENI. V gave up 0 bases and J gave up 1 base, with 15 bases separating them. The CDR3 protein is CASSPPGGRGPQETQYF. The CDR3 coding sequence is TGTGCCAGCTCACCACCGGGGGGCAGGGGACCCCAAGAGACCCAGTACTTC.

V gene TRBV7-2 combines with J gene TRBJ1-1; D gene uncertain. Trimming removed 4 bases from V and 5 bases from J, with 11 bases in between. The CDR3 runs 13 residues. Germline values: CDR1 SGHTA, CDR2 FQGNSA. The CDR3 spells CASSSARGTEAFF. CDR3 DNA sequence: TGTGCCAGCAGCTCAGCGCGAGGAACTGAAGCTTTCTTT. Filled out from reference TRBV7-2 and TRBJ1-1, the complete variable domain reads GAGVSQSPSNKVTEKGKDVELRCDPISGHTALYWYRQSLGQGLEFLIYFQGNSAPDKSGLPSDRFSAERTGGSVSTLTIQRTQQEDSAVYLCASSSARGTEAFFGQGTRLTVV.

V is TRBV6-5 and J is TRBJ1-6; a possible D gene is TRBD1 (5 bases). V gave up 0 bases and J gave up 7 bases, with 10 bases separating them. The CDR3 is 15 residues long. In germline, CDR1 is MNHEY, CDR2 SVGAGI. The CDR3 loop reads CASSYSGTSNSPLHF. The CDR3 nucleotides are TGTGCCAGCAGTTACTCCGGGACGTCCAATTCACCCCTCCACTTT.

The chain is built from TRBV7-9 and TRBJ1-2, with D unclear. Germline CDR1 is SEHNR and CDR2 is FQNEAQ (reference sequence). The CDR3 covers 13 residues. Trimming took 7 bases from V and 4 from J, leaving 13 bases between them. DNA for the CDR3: TGTGCCAGCACCTCAATAGCTTTCTATGGCTACACCTTC. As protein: CASTSIAFYGYTF.

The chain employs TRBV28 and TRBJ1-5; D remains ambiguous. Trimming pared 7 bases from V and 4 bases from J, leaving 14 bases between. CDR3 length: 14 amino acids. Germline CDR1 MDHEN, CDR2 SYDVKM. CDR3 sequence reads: CASIGYKENQPQHF. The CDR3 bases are TGTGCCAGCATTGGGTACAAGGAAAATCAGCCCCAGCATTTT.

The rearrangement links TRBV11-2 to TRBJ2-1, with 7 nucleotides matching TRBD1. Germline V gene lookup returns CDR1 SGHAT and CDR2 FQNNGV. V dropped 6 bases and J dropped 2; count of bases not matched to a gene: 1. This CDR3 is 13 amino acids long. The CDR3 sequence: CASRTGTYNEQFF. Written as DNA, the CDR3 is TGTGCCAGCAGGACAGGGACCTACAATGAGCAGTTCTTC.

CDR3 nucleotide sequence: TGTGCCAGCGGGGCCGGGGCCAACGTCCTGACTTTC. This sequence encodes CASGAGANVLTF. This chain links TRBV28 with TRBJ2-6; maybe TRBD1 (5 bases). The germline V gene encodes CDR1 MDHEN and CDR2 SYDVKM. The CDR3 is 12 amino acids. V was pared by 8 bases and J by 4 bases, with 6 bases between.

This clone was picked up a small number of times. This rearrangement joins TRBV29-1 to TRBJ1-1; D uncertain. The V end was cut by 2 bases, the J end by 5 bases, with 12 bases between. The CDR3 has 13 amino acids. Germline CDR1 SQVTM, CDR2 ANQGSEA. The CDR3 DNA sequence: TGCAGCGTTGAAAAAATGGGTGTTACTGAAGCTTTCTTT. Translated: CSVEKMGVTEAFF.

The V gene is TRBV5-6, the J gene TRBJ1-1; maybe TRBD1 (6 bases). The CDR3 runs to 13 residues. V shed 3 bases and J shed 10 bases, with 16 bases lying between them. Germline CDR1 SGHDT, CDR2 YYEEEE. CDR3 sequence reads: CASSWGVQGPAFF. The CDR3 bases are TGTGCCAGCAGCTGGGGGGTCCAGGGGCCAGCTTTCTTT.

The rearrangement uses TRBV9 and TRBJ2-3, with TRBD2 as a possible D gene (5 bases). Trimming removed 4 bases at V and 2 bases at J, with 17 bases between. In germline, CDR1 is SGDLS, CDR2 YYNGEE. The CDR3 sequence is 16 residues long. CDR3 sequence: CASSPPGTRHTDTQYF. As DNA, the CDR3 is TGTGCCAGCAGCCCCCCGGGAACTAGACACACAGATACGCAGTATTTT.

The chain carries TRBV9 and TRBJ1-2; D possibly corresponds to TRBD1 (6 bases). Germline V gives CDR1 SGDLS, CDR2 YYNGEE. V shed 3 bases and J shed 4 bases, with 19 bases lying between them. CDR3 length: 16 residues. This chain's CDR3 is CASSALRQALGYGYTF. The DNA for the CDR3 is TGTGCCAGCAGCGCCCTAAGACAGGCTCTTGGCTATGGCTACACCTTC.

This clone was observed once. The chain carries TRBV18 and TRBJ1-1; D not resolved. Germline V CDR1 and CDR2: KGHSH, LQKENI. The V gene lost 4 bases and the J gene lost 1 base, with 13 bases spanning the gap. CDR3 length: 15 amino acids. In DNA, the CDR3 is TGTGCCAGCTCACAACTCGGGGTGGGGAACACTGAAGCTTTCTTT. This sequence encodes CASSQLGVGNTEAFF. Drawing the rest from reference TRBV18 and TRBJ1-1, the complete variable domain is NAGVMQNPRHLVRRRGQEARLRCSPMKGHSHVYWYRQLPEEGLKFMVYLQKENIIDESGMPKERFSAEFPKEGPSILRIQQVVRGDSAAYFCASSQLGVGNTEAFFGQGTRLTVV.

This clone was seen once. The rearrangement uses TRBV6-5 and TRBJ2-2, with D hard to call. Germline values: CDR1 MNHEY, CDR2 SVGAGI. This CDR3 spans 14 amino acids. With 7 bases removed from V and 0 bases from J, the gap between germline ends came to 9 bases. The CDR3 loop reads CASKVAANTGELFF. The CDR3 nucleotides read TGTGCCAGCAAGGTTGCGGCGAACACCGGGGAGCTGTTTTTT.

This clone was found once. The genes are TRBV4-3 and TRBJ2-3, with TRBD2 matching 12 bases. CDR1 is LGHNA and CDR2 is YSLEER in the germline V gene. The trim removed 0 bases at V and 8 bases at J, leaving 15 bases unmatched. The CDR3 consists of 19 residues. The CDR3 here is CASSQDLFRLAGGLLTQYF. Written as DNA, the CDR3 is TGCGCCAGCAGCCAAGATCTGTTCCGGCTAGCGGGGGGGCTCCTTACGCAGTATTTT.

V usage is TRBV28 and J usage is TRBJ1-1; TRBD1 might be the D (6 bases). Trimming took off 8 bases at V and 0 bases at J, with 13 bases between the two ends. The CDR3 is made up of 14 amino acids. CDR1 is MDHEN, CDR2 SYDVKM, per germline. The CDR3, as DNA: TGTGCCAGCCTGCCAGGGGCAGTGAACACTGAAGCTTTCTTT. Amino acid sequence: CASLPGAVNTEAFF.

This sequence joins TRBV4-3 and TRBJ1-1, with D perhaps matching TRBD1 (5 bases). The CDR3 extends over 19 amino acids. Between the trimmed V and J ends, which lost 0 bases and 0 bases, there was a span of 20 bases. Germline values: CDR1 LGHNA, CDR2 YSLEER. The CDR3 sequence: CASSQDPRTPSTMNTEAFF. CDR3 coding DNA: TGCGCCAGCAGCCAAGATCCCCGGACACCGAGTACCATGAACACTGAAGCTTTCTTT.

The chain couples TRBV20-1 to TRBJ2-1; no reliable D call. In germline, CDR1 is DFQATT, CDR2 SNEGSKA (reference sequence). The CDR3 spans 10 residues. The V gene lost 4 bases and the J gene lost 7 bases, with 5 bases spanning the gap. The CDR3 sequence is CSATRNEQFF. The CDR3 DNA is TGCAGTGCTACTCGTAATGAGCAGTTCTTC.

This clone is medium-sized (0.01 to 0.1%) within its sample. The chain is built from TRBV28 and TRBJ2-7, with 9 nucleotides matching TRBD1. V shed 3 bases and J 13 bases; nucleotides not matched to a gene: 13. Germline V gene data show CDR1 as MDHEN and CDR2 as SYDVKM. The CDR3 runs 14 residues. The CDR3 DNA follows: TGTGCCAGCAGTTTGACAGGGGGGGAGAATCGTGATTACTTC. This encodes CASSLTGGENRDYF.

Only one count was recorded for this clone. CDR3 sequence: CASSYSAGGPRISTDTQYF. The CDR3 coding sequence is TGCGCCAGCAGCTACTCGGCGGGGGGGCCTCGGATTAGCACAGATACGCAGTATTTT. The rearrangement joins TRBV4-3 to TRBJ2-3; 9 bases fit TRBD2. V shed 5 bases and J 0 bases; nucleotides not matched to a gene: 15. Germline V gene sequence: CDR1 LGHNA, CDR2 YSLEER. The CDR3 is 19 amino acids.

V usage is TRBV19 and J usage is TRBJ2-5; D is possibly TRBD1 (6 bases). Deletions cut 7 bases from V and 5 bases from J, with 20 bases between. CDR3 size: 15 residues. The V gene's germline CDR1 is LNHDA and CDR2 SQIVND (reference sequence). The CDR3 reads CASNTPQGSGETQYF. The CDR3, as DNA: TGTGCCAGTAATACCCCGCAGGGGTCTGGGGAGACCCAGTACTTC.

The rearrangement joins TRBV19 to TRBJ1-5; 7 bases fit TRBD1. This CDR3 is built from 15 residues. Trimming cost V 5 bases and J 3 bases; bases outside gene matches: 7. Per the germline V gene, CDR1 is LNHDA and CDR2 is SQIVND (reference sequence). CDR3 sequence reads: CASSLGTAINQPQHF. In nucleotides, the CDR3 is TGTGCCAGTAGTCTGGGGACAGCAATCAATCAGCCCCAGCATTTT.

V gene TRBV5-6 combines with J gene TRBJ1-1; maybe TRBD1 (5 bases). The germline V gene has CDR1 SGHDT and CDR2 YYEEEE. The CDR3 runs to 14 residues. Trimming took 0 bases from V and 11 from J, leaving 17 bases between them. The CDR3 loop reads CASSLAGRERAAFF. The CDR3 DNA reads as TGTGCCAGCAGCTTGGCGGGCAGGGAAAGGGCGGCTTTCTTT.

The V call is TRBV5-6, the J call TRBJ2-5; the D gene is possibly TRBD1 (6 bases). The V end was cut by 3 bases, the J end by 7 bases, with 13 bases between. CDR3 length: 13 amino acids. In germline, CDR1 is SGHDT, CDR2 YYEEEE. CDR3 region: CASSSPGQMTQYF. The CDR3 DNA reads TGTGCCAGCAGCTCCCCAGGACAGATGACCCAGTACTTC.

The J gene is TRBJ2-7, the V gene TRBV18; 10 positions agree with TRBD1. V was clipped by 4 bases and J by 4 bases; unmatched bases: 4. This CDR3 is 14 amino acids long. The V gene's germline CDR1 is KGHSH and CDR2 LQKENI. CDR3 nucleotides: TGTGCCAGCTCACTGGACAGGGGGAAGTACGAGCAGTACTTC. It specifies CASSLDRGKYEQYF.